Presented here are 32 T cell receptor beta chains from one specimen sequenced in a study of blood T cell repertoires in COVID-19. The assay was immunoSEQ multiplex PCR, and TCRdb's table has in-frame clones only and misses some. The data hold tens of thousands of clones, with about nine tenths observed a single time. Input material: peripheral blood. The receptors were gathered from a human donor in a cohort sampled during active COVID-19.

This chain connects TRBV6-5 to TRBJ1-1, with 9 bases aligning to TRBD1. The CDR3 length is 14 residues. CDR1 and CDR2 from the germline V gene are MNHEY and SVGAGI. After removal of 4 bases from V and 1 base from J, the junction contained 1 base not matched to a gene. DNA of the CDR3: TGTGCCAGCAGTTTACAGGGGGCGAACACTGAAGCTTTCTTT. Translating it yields CASSLQGANTEAFF.

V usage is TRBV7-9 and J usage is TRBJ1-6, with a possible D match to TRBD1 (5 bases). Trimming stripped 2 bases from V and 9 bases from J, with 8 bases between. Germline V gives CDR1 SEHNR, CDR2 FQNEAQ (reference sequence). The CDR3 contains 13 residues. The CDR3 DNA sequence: TGTGCCAGCAGCTTACAGGGCAGTTCACCCCTCCACTTT. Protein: CASSLQGSSPLHF.

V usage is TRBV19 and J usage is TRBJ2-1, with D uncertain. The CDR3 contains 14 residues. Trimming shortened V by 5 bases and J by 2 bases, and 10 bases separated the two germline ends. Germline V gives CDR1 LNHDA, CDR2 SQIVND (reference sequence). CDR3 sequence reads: CASSDGYTYNEQFF. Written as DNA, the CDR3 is TGTGCCAGTAGTGACGGGTATACCTACAATGAGCAGTTCTTC.

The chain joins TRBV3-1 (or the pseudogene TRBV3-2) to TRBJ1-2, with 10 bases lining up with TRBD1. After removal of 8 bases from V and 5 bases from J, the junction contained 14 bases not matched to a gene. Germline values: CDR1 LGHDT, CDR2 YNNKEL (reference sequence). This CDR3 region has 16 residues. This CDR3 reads CASGKLLRTGGYGYTF. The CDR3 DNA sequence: TGTGCCAGCGGGAAACTACTACGGACAGGGGGATATGGCTACACCTTC.

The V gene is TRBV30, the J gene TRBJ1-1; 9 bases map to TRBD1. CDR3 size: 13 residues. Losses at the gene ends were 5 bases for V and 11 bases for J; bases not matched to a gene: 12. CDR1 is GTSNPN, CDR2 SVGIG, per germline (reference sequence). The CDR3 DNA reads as TGTGCCTGGGCACCTGGGACAGGGTTTGTGGCTTTCTTT. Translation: CAWAPGTGFVAFF.

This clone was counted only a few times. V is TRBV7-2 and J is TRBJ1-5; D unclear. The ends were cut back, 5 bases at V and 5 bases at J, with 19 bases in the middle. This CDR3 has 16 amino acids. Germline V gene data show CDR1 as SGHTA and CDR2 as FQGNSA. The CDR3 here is CASSLNTPDTHQPQHF. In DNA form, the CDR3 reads TGTGCCAGCAGCCTAAATACACCCGACACGCATCAGCCCCAGCATTTT.

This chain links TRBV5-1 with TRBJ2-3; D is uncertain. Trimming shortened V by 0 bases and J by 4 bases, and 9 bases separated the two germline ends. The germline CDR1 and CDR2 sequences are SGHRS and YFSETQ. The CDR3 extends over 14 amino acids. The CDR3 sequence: CASSLVGGADTQYF. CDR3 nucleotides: TGCGCCAGCAGCTTGGTTGGCGGTGCAGATACGCAGTATTTT.

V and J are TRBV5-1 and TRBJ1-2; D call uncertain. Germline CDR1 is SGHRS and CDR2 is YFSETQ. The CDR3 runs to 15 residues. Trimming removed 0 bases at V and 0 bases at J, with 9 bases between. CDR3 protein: CASSLGTAANYGYTF. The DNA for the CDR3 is TGCGCCAGCAGCTTGGGAACAGCAGCTAACTATGGCTACACCTTC.

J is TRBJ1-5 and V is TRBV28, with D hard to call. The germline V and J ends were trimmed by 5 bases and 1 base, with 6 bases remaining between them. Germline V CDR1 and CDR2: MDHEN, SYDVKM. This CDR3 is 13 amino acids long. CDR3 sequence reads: CASSPPSNQPQHF. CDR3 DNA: TGTGCCAGCAGTCCCCCGAGCAATCAGCCCCAGCATTTT.

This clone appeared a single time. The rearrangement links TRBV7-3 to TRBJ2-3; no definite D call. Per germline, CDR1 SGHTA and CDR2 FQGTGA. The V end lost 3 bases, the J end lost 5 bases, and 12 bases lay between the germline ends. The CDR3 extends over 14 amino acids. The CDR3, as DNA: TGTGCCAGCAGCTTCTACCACGTCCTAGATACGCAGTATTTT. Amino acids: CASSFYHVLDTQYF.

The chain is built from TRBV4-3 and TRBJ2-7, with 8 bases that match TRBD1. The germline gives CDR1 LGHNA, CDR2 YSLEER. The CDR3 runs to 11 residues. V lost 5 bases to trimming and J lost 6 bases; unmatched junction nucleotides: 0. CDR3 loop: CASSDRGEQYF. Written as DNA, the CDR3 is TGCGCCAGCAGCGACAGGGGCGAGCAGTACTTC.

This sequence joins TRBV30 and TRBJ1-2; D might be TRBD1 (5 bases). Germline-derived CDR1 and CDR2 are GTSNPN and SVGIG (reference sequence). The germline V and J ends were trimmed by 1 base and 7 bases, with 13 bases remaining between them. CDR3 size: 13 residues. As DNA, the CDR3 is TGTGCCTGGAGTGAGAGGCAGGGAGGTGGCTACACCTTC. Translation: CAWSERQGGGYTF.

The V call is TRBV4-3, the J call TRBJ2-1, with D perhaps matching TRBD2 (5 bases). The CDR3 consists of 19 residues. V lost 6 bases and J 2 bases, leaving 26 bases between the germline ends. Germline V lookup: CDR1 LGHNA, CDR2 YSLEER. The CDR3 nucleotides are TGCGCCAGCAGTCGGAGGTCCCTTATTGCCTTACCGCCCTACAATGAGCAGTTCTTC. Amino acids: CASSRRSLIALPPYNEQFF.

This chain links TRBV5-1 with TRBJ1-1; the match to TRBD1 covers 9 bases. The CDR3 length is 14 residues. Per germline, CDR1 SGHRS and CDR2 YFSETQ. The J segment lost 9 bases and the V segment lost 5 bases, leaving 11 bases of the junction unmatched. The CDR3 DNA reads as TGCGCCAGCAGATTACTACCGGGACAGGGCCAAGCTTTCTTT. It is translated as CASRLLPGQGQAFF.

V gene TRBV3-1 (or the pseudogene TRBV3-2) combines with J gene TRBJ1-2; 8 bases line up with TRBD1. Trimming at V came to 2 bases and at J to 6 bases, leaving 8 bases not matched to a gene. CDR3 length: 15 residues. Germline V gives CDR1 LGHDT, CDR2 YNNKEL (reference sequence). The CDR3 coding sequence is TGTGCCAGCAGCCAATGGGACAGGCGGCCCCATGGCTACACCTTC. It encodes CASSQWDRRPHGYTF.

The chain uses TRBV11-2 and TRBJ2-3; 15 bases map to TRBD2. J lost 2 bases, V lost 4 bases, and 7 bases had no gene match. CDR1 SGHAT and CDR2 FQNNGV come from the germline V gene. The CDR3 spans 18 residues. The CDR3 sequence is CASSYKGLAGGYTDTQYF. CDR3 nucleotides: TGTGCCAGCAGCTATAAGGGACTAGCGGGGGGATACACAGATACGCAGTATTTT. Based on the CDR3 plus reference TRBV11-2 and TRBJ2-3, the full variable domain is EAGVAQSPRYKIIEKRQSVAFWCNPISGHATLYWYQQILGQGPKLLIQFQNNGVVDDSQLPKDRFSAERLKGVDSTLKIQPAKLEDSAVYLCASSYKGLAGGYTDTQYFGPGTRLTVL.

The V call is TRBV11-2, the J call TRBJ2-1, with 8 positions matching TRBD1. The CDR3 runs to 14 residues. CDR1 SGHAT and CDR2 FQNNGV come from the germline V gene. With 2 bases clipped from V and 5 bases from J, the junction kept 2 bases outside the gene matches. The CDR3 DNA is TGTGCCAGCAGCTTACCGGGACAGGACAATGAGCAGTTCTTC. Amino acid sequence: CASSLPGQDNEQFF.

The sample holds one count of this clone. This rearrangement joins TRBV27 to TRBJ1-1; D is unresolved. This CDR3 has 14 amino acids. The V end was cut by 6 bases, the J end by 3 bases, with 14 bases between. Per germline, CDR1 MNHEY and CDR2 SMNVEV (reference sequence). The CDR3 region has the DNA TGTGCCAGCAGGTTAAGGAGGATGGACACTGAAGCTTTCTTT. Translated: CASRLRRMDTEAFF.

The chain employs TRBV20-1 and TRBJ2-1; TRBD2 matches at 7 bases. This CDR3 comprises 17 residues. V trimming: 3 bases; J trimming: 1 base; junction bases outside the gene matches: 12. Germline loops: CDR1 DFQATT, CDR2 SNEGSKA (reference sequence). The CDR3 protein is CSASPKQASGSYNEQFF. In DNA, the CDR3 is TGCAGTGCTAGTCCCAAGCAGGCTAGCGGTTCCTACAATGAGCAGTTCTTC.

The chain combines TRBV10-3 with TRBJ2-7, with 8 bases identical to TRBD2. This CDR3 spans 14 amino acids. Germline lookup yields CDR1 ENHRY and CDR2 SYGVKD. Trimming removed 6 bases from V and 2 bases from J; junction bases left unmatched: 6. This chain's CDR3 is CAIRGGGGTYEQYF. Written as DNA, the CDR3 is TGTGCCATCAGGGGAGGCGGGGGGACCTACGAGCAGTACTTC.

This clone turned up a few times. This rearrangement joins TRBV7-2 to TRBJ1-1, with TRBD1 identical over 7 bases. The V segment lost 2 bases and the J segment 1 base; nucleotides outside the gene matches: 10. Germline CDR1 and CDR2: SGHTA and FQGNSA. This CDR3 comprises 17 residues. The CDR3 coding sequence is TGTGCCAGCAGCTTATCCGGGACAGACCTCCAGAACACTGAAGCTTTCTTT. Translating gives CASSLSGTDLQNTEAFF. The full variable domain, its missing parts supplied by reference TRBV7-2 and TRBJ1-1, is GAGVSQSPSNKVTEKGKDVELRCDPISGHTALYWYRQSLGQGLEFLIYFQGNSAPDKSGLPSDRFSAERTGGSVSTLTIQRTQQEDSAVYLCASSLSGTDLQNTEAFFGQGTRLTVV.

The CDR3 DNA sequence: TGTGCCAGCAATGGGGGCGGCGAGCAGTACTTC. It is translated as CASNGGGEQYF. This sequence joins TRBV6-5 and TRBJ2-7, with TRBD1 as a possible D gene (6 bases). V lost 7 bases and J lost 6, with 10 bases in between. Germline CDR1 MNHEY, CDR2 SVGAGI. The CDR3 runs 11 residues.

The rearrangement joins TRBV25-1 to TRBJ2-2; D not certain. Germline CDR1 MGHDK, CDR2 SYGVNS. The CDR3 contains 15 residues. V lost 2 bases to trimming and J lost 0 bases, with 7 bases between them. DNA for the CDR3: TGTGCCAGCAGTGAAGCACTCGCGAACACCGGGGAGCTGTTTTTT. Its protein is CASSEALANTGELFF.

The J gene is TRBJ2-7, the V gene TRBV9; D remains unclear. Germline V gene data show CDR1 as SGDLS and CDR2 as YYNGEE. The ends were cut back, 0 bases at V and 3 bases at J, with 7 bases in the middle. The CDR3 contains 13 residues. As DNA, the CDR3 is TGTGCCAGCAGCGTAGCTCAGGACTACGAGCAGTACTTC. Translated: CASSVAQDYEQYF.

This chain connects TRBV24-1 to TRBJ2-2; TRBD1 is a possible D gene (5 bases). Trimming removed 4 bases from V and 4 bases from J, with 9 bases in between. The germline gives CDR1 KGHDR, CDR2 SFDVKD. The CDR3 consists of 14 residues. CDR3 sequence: CATSDREVTGELFF. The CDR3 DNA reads TGTGCCACCAGTGACAGGGAAGTCACCGGGGAGCTGTTTTTT.

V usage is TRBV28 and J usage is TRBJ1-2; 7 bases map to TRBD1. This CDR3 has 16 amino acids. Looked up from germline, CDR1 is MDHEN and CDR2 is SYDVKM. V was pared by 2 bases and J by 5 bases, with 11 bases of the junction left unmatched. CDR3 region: CASSLESTGRLYGYTF. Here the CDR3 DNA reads TGTGCCAGCAGTTTAGAATCGACAGGGAGGTTGTATGGCTACACCTTC.

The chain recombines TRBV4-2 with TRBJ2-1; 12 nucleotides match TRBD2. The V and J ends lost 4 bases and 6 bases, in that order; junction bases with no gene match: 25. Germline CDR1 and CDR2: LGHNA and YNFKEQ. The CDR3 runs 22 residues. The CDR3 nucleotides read TGTGCCAGCAGCCCTAGGCCCGATTTGACTAGCGGGAGTTTAAGTGGTAGCAATGAGCAGTTCTTC. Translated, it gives CASSPRPDLTSGSLSGSNEQFF.

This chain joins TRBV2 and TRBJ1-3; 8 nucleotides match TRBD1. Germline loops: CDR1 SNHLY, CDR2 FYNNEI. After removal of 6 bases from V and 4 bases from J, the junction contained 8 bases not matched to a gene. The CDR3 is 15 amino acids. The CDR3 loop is CASSRDRGLGNTIYF. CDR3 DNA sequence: TGTGCCAGCAGCCGCGACAGGGGCCTCGGAAACACCATATATTTT.

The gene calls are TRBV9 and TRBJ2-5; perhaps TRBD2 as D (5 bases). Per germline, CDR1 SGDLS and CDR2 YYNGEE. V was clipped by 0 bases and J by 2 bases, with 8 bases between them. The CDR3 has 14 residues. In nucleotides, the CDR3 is TGTGCCAGCAGCGTAGAGCGGTCACAAGAGACCCAGTACTTC. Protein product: CASSVERSQETQYF. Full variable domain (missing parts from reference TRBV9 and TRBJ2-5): DSGVTQTPKHLITATGQRVTLRCSPRSGDLSVYWYQQSLDQGLQFLIQYYNGEERAKGNILERFSAQQFPDLHSELNLSSLELGDSALYFCASSVERSQETQYFGPGTRLLVL.

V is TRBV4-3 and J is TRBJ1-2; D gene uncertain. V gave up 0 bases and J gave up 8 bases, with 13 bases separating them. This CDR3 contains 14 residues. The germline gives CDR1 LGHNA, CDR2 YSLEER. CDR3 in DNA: TGCGCCAGCAGCCAAGATAGAGCACCCCCGGGCTACACCTTC. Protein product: CASSQDRAPPGYTF.

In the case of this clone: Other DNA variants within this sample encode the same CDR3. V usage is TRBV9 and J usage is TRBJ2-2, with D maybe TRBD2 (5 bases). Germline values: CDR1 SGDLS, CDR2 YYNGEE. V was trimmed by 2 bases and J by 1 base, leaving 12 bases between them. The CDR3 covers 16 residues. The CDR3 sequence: CASSVRDRLNTGELFF. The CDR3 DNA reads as TGTGCCAGCAGCGTCCGGGATAGACTGAACACCGGGGAGCTGTTTTTT.

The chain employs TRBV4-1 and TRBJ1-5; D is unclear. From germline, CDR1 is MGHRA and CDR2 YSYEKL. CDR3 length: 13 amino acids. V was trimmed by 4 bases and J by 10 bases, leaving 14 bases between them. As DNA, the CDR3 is TGCGCCAGCAGCCGATTCTATTCCTATCCCCAGCATTTT. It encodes CASSRFYSYPQHF.